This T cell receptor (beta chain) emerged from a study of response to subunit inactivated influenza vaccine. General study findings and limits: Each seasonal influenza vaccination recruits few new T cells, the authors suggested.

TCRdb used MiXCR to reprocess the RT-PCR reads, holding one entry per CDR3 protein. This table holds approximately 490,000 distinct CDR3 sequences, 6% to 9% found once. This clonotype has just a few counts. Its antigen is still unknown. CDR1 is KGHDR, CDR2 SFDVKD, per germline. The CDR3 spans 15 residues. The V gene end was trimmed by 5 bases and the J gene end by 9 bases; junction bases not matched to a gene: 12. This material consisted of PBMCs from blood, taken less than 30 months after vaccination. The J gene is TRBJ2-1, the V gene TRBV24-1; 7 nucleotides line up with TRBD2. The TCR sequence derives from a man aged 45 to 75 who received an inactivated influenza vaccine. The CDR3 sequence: CATSVAGERIGEQFF. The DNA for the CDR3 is TGTGCCACCAGTGTGGCGGGGGAGCGTATTGGTGAGCAGTTCTTC.